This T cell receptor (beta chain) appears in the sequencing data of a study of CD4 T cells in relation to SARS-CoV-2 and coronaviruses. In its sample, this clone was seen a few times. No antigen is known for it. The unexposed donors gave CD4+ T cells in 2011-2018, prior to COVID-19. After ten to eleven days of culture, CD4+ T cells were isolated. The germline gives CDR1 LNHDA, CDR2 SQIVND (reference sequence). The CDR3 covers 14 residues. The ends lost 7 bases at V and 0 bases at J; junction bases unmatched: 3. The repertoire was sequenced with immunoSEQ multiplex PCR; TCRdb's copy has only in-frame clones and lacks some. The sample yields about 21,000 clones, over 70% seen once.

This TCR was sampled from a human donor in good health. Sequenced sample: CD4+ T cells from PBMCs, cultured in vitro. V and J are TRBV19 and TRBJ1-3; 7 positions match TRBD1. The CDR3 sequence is CASKQGISGNTIYF. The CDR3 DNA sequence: TGTGCCAGTAAACAGGGGATCTCTGGAAACACCATATATTTT.